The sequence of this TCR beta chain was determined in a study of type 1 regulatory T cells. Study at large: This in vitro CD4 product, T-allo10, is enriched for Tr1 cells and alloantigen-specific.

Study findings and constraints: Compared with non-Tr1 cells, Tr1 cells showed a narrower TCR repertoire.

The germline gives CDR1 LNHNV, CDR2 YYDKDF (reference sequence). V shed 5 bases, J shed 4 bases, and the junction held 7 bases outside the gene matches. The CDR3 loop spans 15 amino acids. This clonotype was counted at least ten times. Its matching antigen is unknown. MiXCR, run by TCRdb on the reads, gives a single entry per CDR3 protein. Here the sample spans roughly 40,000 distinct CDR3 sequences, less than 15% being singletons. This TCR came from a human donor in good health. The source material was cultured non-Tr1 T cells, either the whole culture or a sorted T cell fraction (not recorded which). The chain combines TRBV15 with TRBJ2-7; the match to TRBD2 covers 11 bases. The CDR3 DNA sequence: TGTGCCACCAGCCTCGGGACTAGCGGACAGTACGAGCAGTACTTC. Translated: CATSLGTSGQYEQYF.